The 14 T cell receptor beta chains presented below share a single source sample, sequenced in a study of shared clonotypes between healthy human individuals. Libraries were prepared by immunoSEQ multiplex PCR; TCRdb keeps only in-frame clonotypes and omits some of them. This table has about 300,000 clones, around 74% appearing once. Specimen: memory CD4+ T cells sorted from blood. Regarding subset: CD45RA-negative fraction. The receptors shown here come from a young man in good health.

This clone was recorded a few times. This chain's CDR3 is CASRPGGRGDTEAFF. Here the CDR3 DNA reads TGTGCCAGCAGGCCAGGGGGCCGTGGGGACACTGAAGCTTTCTTT. The chain is built from TRBV28 and TRBJ1-1; 8 bases line up with TRBD1. Germline trimming cut 6 bases from V and 3 bases from J; bases unmatched to any gene: 9. Germline V gene sequence: CDR1 MDHEN, CDR2 SYDVKM. CDR3 length: 15 residues.

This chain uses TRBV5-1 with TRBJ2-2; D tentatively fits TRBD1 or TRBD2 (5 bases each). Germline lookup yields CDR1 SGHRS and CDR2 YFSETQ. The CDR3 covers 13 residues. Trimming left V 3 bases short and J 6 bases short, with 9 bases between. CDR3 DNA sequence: TGCGCCAGCAGCTGGGACGGCCCCGGGGAGCTGTTTTTT. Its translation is CASSWDGPGELFF.

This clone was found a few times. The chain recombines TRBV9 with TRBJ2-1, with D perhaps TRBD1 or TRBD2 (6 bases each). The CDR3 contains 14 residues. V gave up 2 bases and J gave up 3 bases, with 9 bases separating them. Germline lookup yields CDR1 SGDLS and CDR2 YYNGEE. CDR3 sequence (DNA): TGTGCCAGCAGCGTCGGGGGCAACTACAATGAGCAGTTCTTC. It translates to CASSVGGNYNEQFF.

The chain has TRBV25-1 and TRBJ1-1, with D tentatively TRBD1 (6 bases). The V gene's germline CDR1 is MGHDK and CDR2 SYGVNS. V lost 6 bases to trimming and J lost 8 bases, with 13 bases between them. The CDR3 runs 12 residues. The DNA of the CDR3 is TGTGCCAGCAGGAGGACAGCCGCGGAAGCTTTCTTT. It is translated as CASRRTAAEAFF. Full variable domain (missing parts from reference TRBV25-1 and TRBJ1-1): EADIYQTPRYLVIGTGKKITLECSQTMGHDKMYWYQQDPGMELHLIHYSYGVNSTEKGDLSSESTVSRIRTEHFPLTLESARPSHTSQYLCASRRTAAEAFFGQGTRLTVV.

As DNA, the CDR3 is TGTGCCAGTAGTTCGGGGACAGATACGCAGTATTTT. It translates to CASSSGTDTQYF. The rearrangement joins TRBV19 to TRBJ2-3; the D gene is possibly TRBD2 (5 bases). V was pared by 5 bases and J by 3 bases, with 6 bases between. Germline-derived CDR1 and CDR2 are LNHDA and SQIVND (reference sequence). The CDR3 contains 12 residues.

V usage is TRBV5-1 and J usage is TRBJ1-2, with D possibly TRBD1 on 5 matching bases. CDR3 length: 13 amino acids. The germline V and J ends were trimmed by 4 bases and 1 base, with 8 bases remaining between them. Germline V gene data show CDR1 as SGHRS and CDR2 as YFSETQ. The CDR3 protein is CASSGRDNYGYTF. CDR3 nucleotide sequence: TGCGCCAGCAGCGGCAGGGATAACTATGGCTACACCTTC. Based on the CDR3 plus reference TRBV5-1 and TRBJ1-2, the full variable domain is KAGVTQTPRYLIKTRGQQVTLSCSPISGHRSVSWYQQTPGQGLQFLFEYFSETQRNKGNFPGRFSGRQFSNSRSEMNVSTLELGDSALYLCASSGRDNYGYTFGSGTRLTVV.

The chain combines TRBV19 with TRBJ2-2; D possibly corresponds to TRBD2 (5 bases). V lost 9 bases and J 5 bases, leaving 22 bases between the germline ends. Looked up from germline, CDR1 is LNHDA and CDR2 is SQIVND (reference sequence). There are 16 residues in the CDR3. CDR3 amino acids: CASDHSRGHGTGELFF. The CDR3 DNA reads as TGTGCCAGCGACCATTCGCGAGGGCACGGTACCGGGGAGCTGTTTTTT.

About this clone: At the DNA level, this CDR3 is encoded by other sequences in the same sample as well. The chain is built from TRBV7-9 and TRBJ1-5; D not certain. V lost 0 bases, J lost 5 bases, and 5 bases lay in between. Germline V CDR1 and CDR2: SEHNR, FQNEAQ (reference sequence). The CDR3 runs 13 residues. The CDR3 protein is CASSLAGDQPQHF. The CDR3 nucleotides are TGTGCCAGCAGCTTAGCGGGAGATCAGCCCCAGCATTTT.

The CDR3 loop reads CASTSTGPSSYYEQYF. Written as DNA, the CDR3 is TGTGCCAGCACCTCGACAGGACCCAGCTCCTACTACGAGCAGTACTTC. The rearrangement links TRBV2 to TRBJ2-7, with D possibly TRBD1 on 6 matching bases. Trimming took off 7 bases at V and 3 bases at J, with 22 bases between the two ends. Germline assignment: CDR1 SNHLY and CDR2 FYNNEI. CDR3 length equals 16 residues. The full variable domain, its missing parts supplied by reference TRBV2 and TRBJ2-7, is EPEVTQTPSHQVTQMGQEVILRCVPISNHLYFYWYRQILGQKVEFLVSFYNNEISEKSEIFDDQFSVERPDGSNFTLKIRSTKLEDSAMYFCASTSTGPSSYYEQYFGPGTRLTVT.

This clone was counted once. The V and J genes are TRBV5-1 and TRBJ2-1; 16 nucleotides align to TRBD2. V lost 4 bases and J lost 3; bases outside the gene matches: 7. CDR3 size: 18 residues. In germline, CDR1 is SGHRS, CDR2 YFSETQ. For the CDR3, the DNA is TGCGCCAGCAGCCCCGGGACTAGCGGGAGGGCCTTCTACAATGAGCAGTTCTTC. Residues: CASSPGTSGRAFYNEQFF.

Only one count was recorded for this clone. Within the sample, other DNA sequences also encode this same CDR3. This CDR3 reads CASSPQTGEETQYF. DNA for the CDR3: TGTGCCAGCTCACCTCAGACGGGGGAAGAGACCCAGTACTTC. The chain joins TRBV18 to TRBJ2-5; weak D call: TRBD2 (6 bases). The CDR3 consists of 14 residues. V was clipped by 3 bases and J by 3 bases, with 11 bases between them. Germline CDR1 reads KGHSH; CDR2 reads LQKENI.

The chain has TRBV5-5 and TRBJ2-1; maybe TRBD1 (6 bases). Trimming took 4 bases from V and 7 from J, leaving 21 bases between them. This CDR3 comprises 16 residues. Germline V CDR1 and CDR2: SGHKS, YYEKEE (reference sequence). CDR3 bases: TGTGCCAGCAGCCCCGCCGCCGGTAACAGGGCGAATGAGCAGTTCTTC. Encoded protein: CASSPAAGNRANEQFF.

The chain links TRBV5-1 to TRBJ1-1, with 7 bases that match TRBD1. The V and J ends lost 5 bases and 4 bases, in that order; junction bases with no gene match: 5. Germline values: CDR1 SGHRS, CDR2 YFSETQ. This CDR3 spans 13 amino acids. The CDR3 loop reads CASRGQVITEAFF. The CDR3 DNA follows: TGCGCCAGCAGAGGACAGGTGATCACTGAAGCTTTCTTT.

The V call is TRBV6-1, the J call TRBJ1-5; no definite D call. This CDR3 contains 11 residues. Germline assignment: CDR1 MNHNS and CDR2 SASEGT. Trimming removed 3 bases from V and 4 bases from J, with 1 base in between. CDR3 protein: CASSDNQPQHF. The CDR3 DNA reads TGTGCCAGCAGTGATAATCAGCCCCAGCATTTT.